One and the same sample provided the 24 T cell receptor beta chains below, sequenced in a study of early T cells in non-severe SARS-CoV-2 infection. TCRdb re-called the 5' RACE reads with MiXCR, one entry per CDR3 protein. The sample has 100,000 to 150,000 distinct CDR3 sequences, about 16% seen once. Sequenced sample: whole blood. These receptors were taken from an adult who was a healthcare worker with PCR-confirmed SARS-CoV-2 infection or an uninfected control (not recorded which).

Only a few counts were recorded for this clonotype. This rearrangement joins TRBV2 to TRBJ2-1, with TRBD2 identical over 10 bases. The CDR3 totals 15 residues. The germline V gene has CDR1 SNHLY and CDR2 FYNNEI. Unmatched junction bases numbered 4, after V lost 4 bases and J lost 4 bases. The CDR3 sequence: CASSGGAGGYNEQFF. CDR3 DNA: TGTGCCAGCAGTGGAGGAGCGGGGGGGTACAATGAGCAGTTCTTC.

A few counts support this clonotype. V usage is TRBV5-1 and J usage is TRBJ1-2; D unclear. The CDR3 is made up of 14 amino acids. CDR1 is SGHRS, CDR2 YFSETQ, per germline. V lost 0 bases and J 0 bases, leaving 6 bases between the germline ends. For the CDR3, the DNA is TGCGCCAGCAGCTTGGAGGCAGCTAACTATGGCTACACCTTC. Its translation: CASSLEAANYGYTF.

This chain uses TRBV12-3 or TRBV12-4 with TRBJ2-5; D gene ambiguous. V was shortened by 1 base and J by 7 bases, with 7 bases between the two germline ends. The length of the CDR3 is 12 residues. CDR3 DNA: TGTGCCAGCAGTTTAGGAAACCCGACCCAGTACTTC. Protein product: CASSLGNPTQYF.

This clonotype has at least ten counts. The chain has TRBV7-9 and TRBJ2-1; a weak D match, TRBD1 (6 bases). There are 15 residues in the CDR3. Germline lookup yields CDR1 SEHNR and CDR2 FQNEAQ (reference sequence). The V end lost 1 base, the J end lost 10 bases, and 17 bases lay between the germline ends. The CDR3 DNA follows: TGTGCCAGCAGCTTAGGGACAGTTGTTTCTAAGGAGCAGTTCTTC. It encodes CASSLGTVVSKEQFF.

This chain links TRBV30 with TRBJ2-7; D is tentatively TRBD1 or TRBD2 (6 bases each). Germline CDR1 and CDR2: GTSNPN and SVGIG (reference sequence). This CDR3 is 13 amino acids long. Trimming left V 0 bases short and J 3 bases short, with 9 bases between. For the CDR3, the DNA is TGTGCCTGGAGTGTGGAGGGGGTCTACGAGCAGTACTTC. This gives the protein CAWSVEGVYEQYF.

This clonotype appeared a few times. The chain recombines TRBV20-1 with TRBJ2-7, with 9 bases fitting TRBD1. Trimming at V came to 4 bases and at J to 0 bases, leaving 1 base not matched to a gene. The V gene's germline CDR1 is DFQATT and CDR2 SNEGSKA (reference sequence). The CDR3 totals 13 residues. The DNA of the CDR3 is TGCAGTGCTACGGGACAGGGCTCCTACGAGCAGTACTTC. It yields the protein CSATGQGSYEQYF.

This clonotype was counted a few times. The rearrangement joins TRBV7-9 to TRBJ2-5, with D possibly TRBD1 on 5 matching bases. Trimming took 4 bases from V and 4 from J, leaving 16 bases between them. Germline loops: CDR1 SEHNR, CDR2 FQNEAQ (reference sequence). The CDR3 extends over 15 amino acids. The DNA of the CDR3 is TGTGCCAGCAGCTCCTCAGGACACGATCGAGAGACCCAGTACTTC. It yields the protein CASSSSGHDRETQYF.

This clonotype was found a few times. The chain joins TRBV3-1 to TRBJ1-1, with D unresolved. In germline, CDR1 is LGHDT, CDR2 YNNKEL (reference sequence). The CDR3 spans 14 residues. Trimming removed 9 bases at V and 4 bases at J, with 18 bases between. The chain's CDR3 is CASGPGRTSTEAFF. The CDR3, as DNA: TGTGCCAGTGGCCCTGGCCGGACCTCCACTGAAGCTTTCTTT.

This clonotype was counted a few times. The chain carries TRBV18 and TRBJ2-7, with 9 nucleotides matching TRBD1. Germline V lookup: CDR1 KGHSH, CDR2 LQKENI. The CDR3 has 13 amino acids. The trim removed 3 bases at V and 5 bases at J, leaving 2 bases unmatched. The CDR3 DNA reads TGTGCCAGCTCACCCGGGACAGGGAACGAGCAGTACTTC. Its translation is CASSPGTGNEQYF.

This clonotype was recorded a few times. The V gene is TRBV12-3 or TRBV12-4, the J gene TRBJ1-3; D uncertain. The CDR3 runs to 15 residues. Trimming took 1 base from V and 4 from J, leaving 11 bases between them. The chain's CDR3 is CASSLVLLRGNTIYF. Here the CDR3 DNA reads TGTGCCAGCAGTTTAGTACTCCTCCGGGGAAACACCATATATTTT.

This clonotype turned up a few times. The chain joins TRBV6-1 to TRBJ2-7; 8 bases are a match to TRBD1. This CDR3 comprises 13 residues. Trimming at V came to 7 bases and at J to 7 bases, leaving 9 bases not matched to a gene. Germline CDR1 reads MNHNS; CDR2 reads SASEGT. The CDR3 bases are TGTGCCAGCAAATACAGGGGGGACTGGGAGCAGTACTTC. Its protein product is CASKYRGDWEQYF.

This clonotype was observed a handful of times. The chain is built from TRBV19 and TRBJ1-2; TRBD1 might be the D (6 bases). Germline assignment: CDR1 LNHDA and CDR2 SQIVND (reference sequence). The CDR3 is 15 residues long. The germline V and J ends were trimmed by 5 bases and 2 bases, with 15 bases remaining between them. The CDR3 DNA is TGTGCCAGTAGTTCCGGGACACAGCTAAACTATGGCTACACCTTC. Its protein is CASSSGTQLNYGYTF.

The chain carries TRBV7-2 and TRBJ2-7, with D perhaps TRBD2 (5 bases). V lost 1 base and J 2 bases, leaving 12 bases between the germline ends. Germline CDR1 and CDR2: SGHTA and FQGNSA. The CDR3 is made up of 15 amino acids. The CDR3 here is CASSLGGIVAYEQYF. The CDR3 DNA sequence: TGTGCCAGCAGCTTAGGAGGGATCGTAGCCTACGAGCAGTACTTC.

This clonotype has a handful of counts. The genes are TRBV12-3 or TRBV12-4 and TRBJ1-3; D not resolved. Trimming pared 8 bases from V and 4 bases from J, leaving 9 bases between. The CDR3 has 12 residues. CDR3 protein: CASLRSGNTIYF. CDR3 DNA: TGTGCCAGCCTTAGATCCGGAAACACCATATATTTT.

The J gene is TRBJ2-5, the V gene TRBV2; maybe TRBD2 (5 bases). CDR3 length equals 16 residues. Germline CDR1 and CDR2: SNHLY and FYNNEI. The V and J ends lost 1 base and 7 bases respectively, with 19 bases between them. In DNA form, the CDR3 reads TGTGCCAGCAGTGAAGTTGCAGGTACCTCGGCGGGGACCCAGTACTTC. It codes for CASSEVAGTSAGTQYF.

This chain uses TRBV29-1 with TRBJ2-3; 7 bases map to TRBD1. The germline CDR1 and CDR2 sequences are SQVTM and ANQGSEA. V gave up 7 bases and J gave up 0 bases; unmatched junction bases: 4. The CDR3 covers 13 residues. CDR3 sequence (DNA): TGCAGCGCTACAGGGGTTAGCACAGATACGCAGTATTTT. Its translation: CSATGVSTDTQYF.

The chain recombines TRBV4-1 with TRBJ2-7; the D call may be TRBD1 or TRBD2 (5 bases each). Trimming took off 4 bases at V and 4 bases at J, with 20 bases between the two ends. Per germline, CDR1 MGHRA and CDR2 YSYEKL. The CDR3 has 16 residues. The CDR3 region is CASSLSLGERSYEQYF. For the CDR3, the DNA is TGCGCCAGCAGCCTATCGTTGGGGGAAAGATCTTACGAGCAGTACTTC.

This clonotype was seen at least ten times. The rearrangement joins TRBV30 to TRBJ2-3, with TRBD2 matching 9 bases. The CDR3 is 14 residues long. The J segment lost 0 bases and the V segment lost 3 bases, leaving 1 base of the junction unmatched. Germline V gives CDR1 GTSNPN, CDR2 SVGIG (reference sequence). The CDR3 DNA reads TGTGCCTGGAGAGCGGGGGGTAGCACAGATACGCAGTATTTT. Amino acids: CAWRAGGSTDTQYF.

At least ten counts were recorded for this clonotype. The chain carries TRBV4-1 and TRBJ2-7, with D possibly being TRBD2 (5 bases). Germline V gives CDR1 MGHRA, CDR2 YSYEKL. The CDR3 extends over 12 amino acids. Trimming removed 0 bases from V and 7 bases from J, with 7 bases in between. For the CDR3, the DNA is TGCGCCAGCAGCCAAGAGGGGAGAGAGCAGTACTTC. Its protein product is CASSQEGREQYF.

This clonotype was counted a few times. The rearrangement links TRBV20-1 to TRBJ1-5; D remains unclear. The V gene's germline CDR1 is DFQATT and CDR2 SNEGSKA (reference sequence). The CDR3 totals 12 residues. Between the trimmed V and J ends, which lost 6 bases and 2 bases, there was a span of 8 bases. The CDR3 sequence: CSASEGNQPQHF. For the CDR3, the DNA is TGCAGTGCCTCAGAGGGCAATCAGCCCCAGCATTTT.

The CDR3 here is CSVGFVGGITGELFF. In DNA, the CDR3 is TGCAGCGTTGGTTTCGTTGGCGGGATTACCGGGGAGCTGTTTTTT. V usage is TRBV29-1 and J usage is TRBJ2-2; tentatively, D is TRBD2 (6 bases). The CDR3 is 15 amino acids. The V and J ends lost 4 bases and 5 bases respectively, with 17 bases between them. Germline CDR1 and CDR2: SQVTM and ANQGSEA.

This clonotype was counted between two and nine times. V and J are TRBV30 and TRBJ1-1; 11 bases match TRBD1. V was pared by 2 bases and J by 5 bases, with 7 bases of the junction left unmatched. This CDR3 comprises 15 residues. The germline V gene encodes CDR1 GTSNPN and CDR2 SVGIG (reference sequence). The chain's CDR3 is CAWSTRTGGRTEAFF. As DNA, the CDR3 is TGTGCCTGGAGTACCCGGACAGGGGGCCGGACTGAAGCTTTCTTT. Looking up the rest from reference TRBV30 and TRBJ1-1 gives the full variable domain: SQTIHQWPATLVQPVGSPLSLECTVEGTSNPNLYWYRQAAGRGLQLLFYSVGIGQISSEVPQNLSASRPQDRQFILSSKKLLLSDSGFYLCAWSTRTGGRTEAFFGQGTRLTVV.

Only a few counts were recorded for this clonotype. The gene calls are TRBV5-1 and TRBJ2-7; no definite D call. Trimming shortened V by 1 base and J by 2 bases, and 13 bases separated the two germline ends. This CDR3 has 15 amino acids. From germline, CDR1 is SGHRS and CDR2 YFSETQ. CDR3 region: CASSLSGRKPYEQYF. CDR3 nucleotide sequence: TGCGCCAGCAGCTTGTCTGGACGGAAACCCTACGAGCAGTACTTC. The variable domain in full, with the rest retrieved from reference TRBV5-1 and TRBJ2-7, is KAGVTQTPRYLIKTRGQQVTLSCSPISGHRSVSWYQQTPGQGLQFLFEYFSETQRNKGNFPGRFSGRQFSNSRSEMNVSTLELGDSALYLCASSLSGRKPYEQYFGPGTRLTVT.

This clonotype occurred a few times. V usage is TRBV7-8 and J usage is TRBJ1-2; weak D call: TRBD1 (6 bases). Per germline, CDR1 SGHVS and CDR2 FQNEAQ. The V end lost 5 bases, the J end lost 4 bases, and 20 bases lay between the germline ends. This CDR3 comprises 16 residues. Here the CDR3 reads CASSPGGALTFYGYTF. The CDR3, as DNA: TGTGCCAGCAGCCCCGGGGGGGCATTAACTTTCTATGGCTACACCTTC. Full variable domain (rest looked up from reference TRBV7-8 and TRBJ1-2): GAGVSQSPRYKVAKRGQDVALRCDPISGHVSLFWYQQALGQGPEFLTYFQNEAQLDKSGLPSDRFFAERPEGSVSTLKIQRTQQEDSAVYLCASSPGGALTFYGYTFGSGTRLTVV.